This TCR beta chain is drawn from a study of T cells in localized non-small cell lung cancer. The germline V and J ends were trimmed by 2 bases and 0 bases, with 5 bases remaining between them. This CDR3 is 13 amino acids long. The V gene's germline CDR1 is MNHEY and CDR2 SMNVEV (reference sequence). TCRdb keeps only in-frame clones here, not all; method: immunoSEQ multiplex PCR. The table has approximately 30,000 clones, 80% to 90% seen once. The rearrangement joins TRBV27 to TRBJ2-7, with TRBD1 as a possible D gene (5 bases). This specimen consisted of peripheral blood, obtained before any cancer treatment. The TCR comes from a male donor at least 60 years old with stage III lung adenocarcinoma. The DNA for the CDR3 is TGTGCCAGCAGTTTACAGGGCTCCTACGAGCAGTACTTC. Protein: CASSLQGSYEQYF.